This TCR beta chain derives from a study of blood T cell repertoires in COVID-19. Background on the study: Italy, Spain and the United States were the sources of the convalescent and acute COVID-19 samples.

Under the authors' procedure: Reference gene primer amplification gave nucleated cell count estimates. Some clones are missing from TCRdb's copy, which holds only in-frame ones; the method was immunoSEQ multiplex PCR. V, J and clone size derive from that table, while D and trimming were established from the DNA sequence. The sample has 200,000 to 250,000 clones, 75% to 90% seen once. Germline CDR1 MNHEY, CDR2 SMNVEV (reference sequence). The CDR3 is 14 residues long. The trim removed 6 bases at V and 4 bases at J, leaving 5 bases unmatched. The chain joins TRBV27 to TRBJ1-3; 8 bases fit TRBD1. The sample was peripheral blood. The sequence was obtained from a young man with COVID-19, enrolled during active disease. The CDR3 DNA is TGTGCCAGCAGCCCACGGACAGGGGGAAACACCATATATTTT. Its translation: CASSPRTGGNTIYF.